These 31 T cell receptor beta chains originate from one sample sequenced in a study of regulatory T cells in long-lasting Graves disease. Both iRepertoire HTBI primers and Arm-PCR of CDR3 regions were used to build the TCR beta libraries. Using its own MiXCR run on the multiplex PCR reads, TCRdb lists one record per CDR3 protein. The table shows under 450,000 distinct CDR3 sequences, with 20% to 25% occurring only once. The time point denotes: persistent/refractory GD, antithyroid drugs over 5 years with positive TRAb. PBMC RNA was the source of the TCR library. The source material was peripheral blood mononuclear cells (PBMCs), sampled when the disease was refractory, from a patient treated with antithyroid drugs. Source of these receptors: a woman aged 40-49 years with Graves disease.

This clonotype was recorded a few times. V usage is TRBV6-1 and J usage is TRBJ2-3; unclear D gene. Germline values: CDR1 MNHNS, CDR2 SASEGT. The V end was cut by 6 bases, the J end by 0 bases, with 13 bases between. CDR3 length: 15 residues. In nucleotides, the CDR3 is TGTGCCAGCAGCAAAAGGTTCTCTAGCACAGATACGCAGTATTTT. Translating gives CASSKRFSSTDTQYF.

This clonotype was detected only a few times. The genes are TRBV3-1 and TRBJ2-5, with TRBD2 matching over 11 bases. This CDR3 is 15 amino acids long. Germline V CDR1 and CDR2: LGHDT, YNNKEL (reference sequence). V trimming: 4 bases; J trimming: 6 bases; junction bases outside the gene matches: 7. CDR3 DNA sequence: TGTGCCAGCAGCCTAGCGGGAGGGATTGTACAGACCCAGTACTTC. Translating it yields CASSLAGGIVQTQYF.

The chain is built from TRBV19 and TRBJ2-7; unclear D gene. In germline, CDR1 is LNHDA, CDR2 SQIVND (reference sequence). The CDR3 totals 14 residues. The V gene lost 3 bases and the J gene lost 3 bases, with 12 bases spanning the gap. The DNA of the CDR3 is TGTGCCAGTAGTATTTGGCATTCCTACTACGAGCAGTACTTC. Translation gives CASSIWHSYYEQYF. Together with reference TRBV19 and TRBJ2-7, the CDR3 gives the full variable domain: DGGITQSPKYLFRKEGQNVTLSCEQNLNHDAMYWYRQDPGQGLRLIYYSQIVNDFQKGDIAEGYSVSREKKESFPLTVTSAQKNPTAFYLCASSIWHSYYEQYFGPGTRLTVT.

This clonotype was recorded at least ten times. J is TRBJ1-1 and V is TRBV28; D is unresolved. The CDR3 covers 9 residues. The V gene's germline CDR1 is MDHEN and CDR2 SYDVKM. V was pared by 5 bases and J by 7 bases, with 2 bases between. CDR3 region: CASSLEAFF. CDR3 DNA sequence: TGTGCCAGCAGTCTTGAAGCTTTCTTT.

This clonotype came up many times. The V and J genes are TRBV11-1 and TRBJ2-2, with TRBD2 identical over 8 bases. Per the germline V gene, CDR1 is SGHAT and CDR2 is FQDESV (reference sequence). The CDR3 contains 16 residues. After removal of 4 bases from V and 0 bases from J, the junction contained 4 bases not matched to a gene. CDR3 coding DNA: TGTGCCAGCAGCTCCTTAGCGGGAACGAACACCGGGGAGCTGTTTTTT. Its protein product is CASSSLAGTNTGELFF.

This clonotype was detected many times. The chain combines TRBV28 with TRBJ1-2; tentatively, D is TRBD1 (5 bases). With 2 bases removed from V and 2 bases from J, the gap between germline ends came to 9 bases. The CDR3 runs to 14 residues. Germline lookup yields CDR1 MDHEN and CDR2 SYDVKM. CDR3 DNA: TGTGCCAGCAGTTTACGGCGACAGAACTATGGCTACACCTTC. As protein: CASSLRRQNYGYTF.

J is TRBJ2-7 and V is TRBV28, with 10 bases identical to TRBD1. With V trimmed by 5 bases and J by 0 bases, 7 bases remained unmatched. Germline V gene lookup returns CDR1 MDHEN and CDR2 SYDVKM. CDR3 size: 16 residues. CDR3 coding DNA: TGTGCCAGCAGTCCTCCGGGACAGGGGTTCTCCTACGAGCAGTACTTC. It is translated as CASSPPGQGFSYEQYF.

The chain carries TRBV10-3 and TRBJ2-2; possible D gene TRBD1, 5 bases. Per the germline V gene, CDR1 is ENHRY and CDR2 is SYGVKD. V was cut by 5 bases and J by 0 bases, with 13 bases left in between. The length of the CDR3 is 16 residues. The DNA for the CDR3 is TGTGCCATCAGTAGACAGAGCCTCGCGAACACCGGGGAGCTGTTTTTT. Amino acids: CAISRQSLANTGELFF.

This clonotype showed up many times. The chain has TRBV10-2 and TRBJ2-5; 7 bases line up with TRBD2. Germline CDR1 is WSHSY and CDR2 is SAAADI. The length of the CDR3 is 14 residues. Trimming cost V 7 bases and J 1 base; bases outside gene matches: 6. The DNA for the CDR3 is TGCGCCAGCATGCCTAGCGGAATCCAAGAGACCCAGTACTTC. It translates to CASMPSGIQETQYF.

This clonotype was counted a few times. V and J are TRBV29-1 and TRBJ2-6; 7 bases line up with TRBD1. The CDR3 spans 17 residues. The V gene end was trimmed by 6 bases and the J gene end by 0 bases; junction bases not matched to a gene: 11. CDR1 is SQVTM, CDR2 ANQGSEA, per germline. The CDR3 DNA is TGCAGCGTGGACAACAGGGGCCCTAACTCTGGGGCCAACGTCCTGACTTTC. It specifies CSVDNRGPNSGANVLTF.

This clonotype was found many times. This rearrangement joins TRBV6-1 to TRBJ2-5; the D is unclear. V lost 10 bases, J lost 2 bases, and 11 bases lay in between. Germline V gives CDR1 MNHNS, CDR2 SASEGT. The CDR3 contains 12 residues. CDR3 amino acids: CAIRGWQETQYF. CDR3 coding DNA: TGTGCCATCCGAGGCTGGCAAGAGACCCAGTACTTC.

At least ten counts were recorded for this clonotype. This rearrangement joins TRBV2 to TRBJ1-5; perhaps TRBD1 as D (6 bases). Germline V gene sequence: CDR1 SNHLY, CDR2 FYNNEI. The V gene lost 3 bases and the J gene lost 5 bases, with 14 bases spanning the gap. This CDR3 is built from 15 residues. The CDR3 DNA is TGTGCCAGCAGTGAGCAGGGGCCAGGGGATCAGCCCCAGCATTTT. It codes for CASSEQGPGDQPQHF.

This chain joins TRBV28 and TRBJ2-3; D gene uncertain. With 5 bases removed from V and 6 bases from J, the gap between germline ends came to 15 bases. The CDR3 extends over 14 amino acids. The germline V gene has CDR1 MDHEN and CDR2 SYDVKM. The CDR3 spells CASSTMRHGDTQYF. The DNA for the CDR3 is TGTGCCAGCAGTACTATGAGGCACGGTGATACGCAGTATTTT.

This clonotype was counted between two and nine times. V gene TRBV5-1 combines with J gene TRBJ2-2; perhaps D is TRBD1 or TRBD2 (6 bases each). The CDR3 spans 15 residues. Germline-derived CDR1 and CDR2 are SGHRS and YFSETQ. V lost 3 bases and J lost 4, with 13 bases in between. CDR3 region: CASSWGATSTGELFF. The CDR3 region has the DNA TGCGCCAGCAGCTGGGGGGCAACTAGCACCGGGGAGCTGTTTTTT. The full variable domain, completed using reference TRBV5-1 and TRBJ2-2, is KAGVTQTPRYLIKTRGQQVTLSCSPISGHRSVSWYQQTPGQGLQFLFEYFSETQRNKGNFPGRFSGRQFSNSRSEMNVSTLELGDSALYLCASSWGATSTGELFFGEGSRLTVL.

This clonotype was detected ten times or more. This rearrangement joins TRBV20-1 to TRBJ1-1; D might be TRBD1 (5 bases). Trimming removed 3 bases from V and 1 base from J, with 18 bases in between. Germline V gene sequence: CDR1 DFQATT, CDR2 SNEGSKA (reference sequence). The CDR3 runs to 16 residues. The CDR3 region is CSARGPQGASNTEAFF. CDR3 sequence (DNA): TGCAGTGCTAGGGGACCTCAAGGGGCCTCGAACACTGAAGCTTTCTTT.

V gene TRBV27 combines with J gene TRBJ2-1; D is unresolved. The CDR3 is made up of 13 amino acids. Germline CDR1 and CDR2: MNHEY and SMNVEV (reference sequence). V gave up 2 bases and J gave up 5 bases, with 7 bases separating them. CDR3: CASSLDLNNEQFF. CDR3 bases: TGTGCCAGCAGTTTAGACCTCAACAATGAGCAGTTCTTC.

The sample holds many counts of this clonotype. The V call is TRBV28, the J call TRBJ2-7; 9 nucleotides line up with TRBD2. The J segment lost 8 bases and the V segment lost 6 bases, leaving 11 bases of the junction unmatched. Germline V gene sequence: CDR1 MDHEN, CDR2 SYDVKM. The CDR3 totals 14 residues. The CDR3 bases are TGTGCCAGCAGCCGGATTAGCGGGGGTAGTCAGCAGTACTTC. Translating it yields CASSRISGGSQQYF.

This clonotype was counted ten times or more. This sequence joins TRBV20-1 and TRBJ1-1, with TRBD1 identical over 7 bases. Germline assignment: CDR1 DFQATT and CDR2 SNEGSKA (reference sequence). The CDR3 is 13 amino acids. The V gene end was trimmed by 6 bases and the J gene end by 4 bases; junction bases not matched to a gene: 8. The CDR3 region is CSAHGQDGTEAFF. As DNA, the CDR3 is TGCAGTGCGCACGGACAGGATGGCACTGAAGCTTTCTTT.

This clonotype was observed once. A single base is all that separates this from a far larger clone, so a read error is likely. The chain employs TRBV27 and TRBJ1-4; D unresolved. V gave up 6 bases and J gave up 7 bases, with 15 bases separating them. CDR1 and CDR2 (germline): MNHEY, SMNVEV (reference sequence). The CDR3 has 14 amino acids. DNA for the CDR3: TGTGCCAGCAGGAAGTCGGTTAGTGGTGAAAAACTGTTTTTT. Its translation is CASRKSVSGEKLFF.

This clonotype showed up many times. This chain uses TRBV29-1 with TRBJ2-7; D might be TRBD1 (5 bases). Looked up from germline, CDR1 is SQVTM and CDR2 is ANQGSEA. The CDR3 spans 13 residues. The ends were cut back, 2 bases at V and 4 bases at J, with 12 bases in the middle. The CDR3 loop is CSVEQPGFYEQYF. CDR3 nucleotides: TGCAGCGTTGAACAGCCAGGGTTTTACGAGCAGTACTTC.

The chain links TRBV9 to TRBJ2-7; unclear D gene. CDR1 SGDLS and CDR2 YYNGEE come from the germline V gene. The CDR3 runs 14 residues. With 2 bases removed from V and 0 bases from J, the gap between germline ends came to 9 bases. The CDR3 nucleotides are TGTGCCAGCAGCGTGCTTCAGAGCTCCTACGAGCAGTACTTC. Translated: CASSVLQSSYEQYF.

This sequence joins TRBV7-9 and TRBJ2-7; possibly TRBD1 for D (6 bases). Germline V CDR1 and CDR2: SEHNR, FQNEAQ (reference sequence). This CDR3 comprises 14 residues. Trimming took off 7 bases at V and 0 bases at J, with 13 bases between the two ends. The CDR3 DNA reads TGTGCCAGCACCCTTTCGGACAGCTCCTACGAGCAGTACTTC. Amino acids: CASTLSDSSYEQYF.

The chain employs TRBV10-2 and TRBJ2-2; TRBD2 is a possible D gene (5 bases). V gave up 7 bases and J gave up 5 bases, with 26 bases separating them. Per germline, CDR1 WSHSY and CDR2 SAAADI. CDR3 size: 18 residues. CDR3 amino acids: CASTIKLASKGRTGELFF. The CDR3 DNA reads TGCGCCAGCACCATAAAACTCGCTAGCAAGGGTAGAACCGGGGAGCTGTTTTTT.

The genes are TRBV10-3 and TRBJ2-7; D is perhaps TRBD2 (6 bases). V gave up 2 bases and J gave up 3 bases, with 11 bases separating them. The CDR3 contains 14 residues. Germline V gene lookup returns CDR1 ENHRY and CDR2 SYGVKD. CDR3 nucleotides: TGTGCCATCAGTGAGGCCCTCGGGAGCTACGAGCAGTACTTC. Translating gives CAISEALGSYEQYF.

The chain recombines TRBV10-3 with TRBJ2-5; D might be TRBD2 (5 bases). The germline gives CDR1 ENHRY, CDR2 SYGVKD. The CDR3 is made up of 16 amino acids. V lost 3 bases and J 1 base, leaving 15 bases between the germline ends. CDR3 protein: CAISDLGRGFQETQYF. The CDR3 DNA is TGTGCCATCAGTGATTTAGGGAGAGGGTTCCAAGAGACCCAGTACTTC.

This clonotype has a handful of counts. The V call is TRBV5-1, the J call TRBJ2-1, with TRBD1 matching over 10 bases. Trimming at V came to 4 bases and at J to 8 bases, leaving 15 bases not matched to a gene. In germline, CDR1 is SGHRS, CDR2 YFSETQ. The CDR3 totals 17 residues. The CDR3 DNA reads TGCGCCAGCAGCAGAAGTACGGGACAGGGGTTTGTCTATGAGCAGTTCTTC. Translation: CASSRSTGQGFVYEQFF.

Points on this clonotype: A much larger clonotype is one base distant, so this may be a read error. J is TRBJ2-3 and V is TRBV7-9; D not resolved. V was cut by 8 bases and J by 5 bases, with 11 bases left in between. The CDR3 consists of 12 residues. Germline V lookup: CDR1 SEHNR, CDR2 FQNEAQ (reference sequence). The CDR3 protein is CASGVLVDTQYF. CDR3 bases: TGTGCCAGCGGCGTTCTAGTAGATACGCAGTATTTT. The whole variable domain, filled in from reference TRBV7-9 and TRBJ2-3, reads DTGVSQNPRHKITKRGQNVTFRCDPISEHNRLYWYRQTLGQGPEFLTYFQNEAQLEKSRLLSDRFSAERPKGSFSTLEIQRTEQGDSAMYLCASGVLVDTQYFGPGTRLTVL.

The table lists this clonotype with many counts. The chain carries TRBV12-3 or TRBV12-4 and TRBJ1-3, with 9 bases that match TRBD1. After removal of 6 bases from V and 3 bases from J, the junction contained 12 bases not matched to a gene. This CDR3 spans 17 amino acids. CDR3 nucleotides: TGTGCCAGCAGCCCCAGGACAGGGGAGTATATTGGAAACACCATATATTTT. The encoded protein is CASSPRTGEYIGNTIYF.

This clonotype has only a few counts. This chain links TRBV6-1 with TRBJ2-7, with TRBD2 as a possible D gene (5 bases). The CDR3 covers 16 residues. The germline gives CDR1 MNHNS, CDR2 SASEGT. The ends were cut back, 0 bases at V and 7 bases at J, with 19 bases in the middle. CDR3 loop: CASSEALGFRDLEQYF. CDR3 nucleotides: TGTGCCAGCAGTGAAGCGCTGGGGTTCCGGGATCTGGAGCAGTACTTC.

The table lists this clonotype with many counts. This chain uses TRBV5-4 with TRBJ2-5; possible D gene TRBD1, 8 bases. The CDR3 contains 14 residues. V was shortened by 7 bases and J by 0 bases, with 13 bases between the two germline ends. CDR1 and CDR2 (germline): SGHNT, YYREEE (reference sequence). The CDR3 sequence is CASGRDRYQETQYF. CDR3 sequence (DNA): TGTGCCAGCGGGAGGGACAGGTACCAAGAGACCCAGTACTTC.

This clonotype has only a few counts. J is TRBJ2-2 and V is TRBV20-1; 7 bases are shared with TRBD1. CDR1 and CDR2 from the germline V gene are DFQATT and SNEGSKA (reference sequence). Unmatched junction bases numbered 8, after V lost 6 bases and J lost 4 bases. There are 14 residues in the CDR3. CDR3 loop: CSAMTGSGTGELFF. CDR3 DNA sequence: TGCAGTGCCATGACAGGGTCGGGCACCGGGGAGCTGTTTTTT.